This T cell receptor (beta chain) is drawn from a study of blood T cell repertoires in COVID-19. About the research overall: There were acute and convalescent COVID-19 samples, and they came from the United States, Italy and Spain.

The data were produced by immunoSEQ multiplex PCR, yet TCRdb's version contains in-frame clones alone and is incomplete. The sample carries about 150,000 clones, just over 90% recorded once. This CDR3 is built from 15 residues. In germline, CDR1 is SGHVS, CDR2 FQNEAQ. With 2 bases removed from V and 4 bases from J, the gap between germline ends came to 11 bases. The TCR was taken from a man younger than 30 with COVID-19, enrolled during active disease. This sequence joins TRBV7-8 and TRBJ2-2; D is undetermined. The sequenced material came from peripheral blood. CDR3 sequence: CASSLSYRSTGELFF. The CDR3 DNA sequence: TGTGCCAGCAGCTTATCTTACAGATCCACCGGGGAGCTGTTTTTT.